This T cell receptor beta chain was captured in a study of blood T cell repertoires in COVID-19. Overall study context: There were acute and convalescent COVID-19 samples, and they came from the United States, Italy and Spain. T cells, B-cell-depleted T cells, or PBMCs provided the cDNA or gDNA that served as material.

The V gene end was trimmed by 1 base and the J gene end by 9 bases; junction bases not matched to a gene: 20. CDR1 and CDR2 (germline): MNHEY, SMNVEV (reference sequence). This CDR3 comprises 21 residues. As originally analysed: It was from reference gene primer amplification that nucleated cell counts were estimated. TCRdb's table, derived via immunoSEQ multiplex PCR, lists solely in-frame clones and lacks some. V and J calls and clone size are given by that table; D and trimming were obtained from the DNA. The data show around 310,000 clones, over 75% seen once. The chain has TRBV27 and TRBJ2-1; 14 bases match TRBD2. Sequencing was performed on peripheral blood. The TCR was taken from a woman aged 55-69 years with acute or convalescent COVID-19. The CDR3 coding sequence is TGTGCCAGCAGTTTATTCGGGACTAGCGGGAGAGCATCGTTGAGGTTCGGTGAGCAGTTCTTC. This codes for CASSLFGTSGRASLRFGEQFF.